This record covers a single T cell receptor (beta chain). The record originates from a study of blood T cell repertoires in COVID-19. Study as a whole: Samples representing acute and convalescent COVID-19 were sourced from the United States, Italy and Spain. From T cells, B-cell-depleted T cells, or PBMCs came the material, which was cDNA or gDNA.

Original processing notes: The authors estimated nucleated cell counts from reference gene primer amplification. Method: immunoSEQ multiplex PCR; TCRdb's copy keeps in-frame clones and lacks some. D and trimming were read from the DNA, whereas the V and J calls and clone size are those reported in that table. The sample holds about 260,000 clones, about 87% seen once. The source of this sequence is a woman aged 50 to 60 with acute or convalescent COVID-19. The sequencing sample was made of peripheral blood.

The CDR3 spells CASSQASTYNEQFF. CDR3 DNA sequence: TGTGCCAGCAGCCAAGCTAGCACCTACAATGAGCAGTTCTTC. This rearrangement joins TRBV7-3 to TRBJ2-1, with a possible D match to TRBD2 (5 bases). Germline values: CDR1 SGHTA, CDR2 FQGTGA. The V gene lost 5 bases and the J gene lost 2 bases, with 10 bases spanning the gap. The CDR3 length is 14 residues.